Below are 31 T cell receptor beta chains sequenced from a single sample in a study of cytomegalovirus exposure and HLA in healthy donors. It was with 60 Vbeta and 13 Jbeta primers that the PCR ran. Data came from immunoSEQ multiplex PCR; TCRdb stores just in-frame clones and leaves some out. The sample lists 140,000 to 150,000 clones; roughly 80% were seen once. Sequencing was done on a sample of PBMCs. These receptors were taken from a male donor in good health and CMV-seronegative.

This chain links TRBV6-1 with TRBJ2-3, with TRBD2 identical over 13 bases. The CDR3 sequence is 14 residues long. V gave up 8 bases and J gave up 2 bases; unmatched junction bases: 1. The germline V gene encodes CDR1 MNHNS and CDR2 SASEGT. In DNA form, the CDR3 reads TGTGCCAGCGGACTAGCGGGGGCCACAGATACGCAGTATTTT. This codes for CASGLAGATDTQYF.

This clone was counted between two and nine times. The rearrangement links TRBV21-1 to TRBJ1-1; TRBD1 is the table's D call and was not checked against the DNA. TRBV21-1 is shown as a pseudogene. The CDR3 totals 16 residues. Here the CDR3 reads CASSKGRQGPGPEAFF. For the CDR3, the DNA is TGTGCCAGCAGCAAAGGGAGACAGGGCCCAGGACCTGAAGCTTTCTTT.

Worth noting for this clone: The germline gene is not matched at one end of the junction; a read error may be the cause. The CDR3 is CSSSPFGEPRGSNQPQHF. CDR3 coding DNA: TGTTCCAGCAGCCCCTTCGGGGAACCCCGGGGTAGCAATCAGCCCCAGCATTTT. The chain joins TRBV7-9 to TRBJ1-5; no clear D gene. This CDR3 contains 18 residues. CDR1 is SEHNR, CDR2 FQNEAQ, per germline (reference sequence).

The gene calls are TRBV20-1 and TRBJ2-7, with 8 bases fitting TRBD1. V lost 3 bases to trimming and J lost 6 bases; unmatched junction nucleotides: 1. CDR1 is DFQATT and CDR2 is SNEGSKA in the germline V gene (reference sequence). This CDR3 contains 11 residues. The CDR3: CSASDRGEQYF. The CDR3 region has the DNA TGCAGTGCTAGCGACAGGGGCGAGCAGTACTTC.

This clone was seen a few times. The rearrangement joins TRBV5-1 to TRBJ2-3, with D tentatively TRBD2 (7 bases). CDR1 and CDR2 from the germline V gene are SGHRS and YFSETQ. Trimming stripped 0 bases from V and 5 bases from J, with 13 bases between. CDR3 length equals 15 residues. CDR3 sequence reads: CASSLEGGRGDTQYF. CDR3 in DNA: TGCGCCAGCAGCTTGGAGGGGGGGCGGGGAGATACGCAGTATTTT.

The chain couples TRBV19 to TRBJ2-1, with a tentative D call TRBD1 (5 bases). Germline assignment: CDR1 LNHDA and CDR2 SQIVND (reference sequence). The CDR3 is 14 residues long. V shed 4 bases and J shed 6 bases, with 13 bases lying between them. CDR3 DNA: TGTGCCAGTAGTACACCCGGTGGGGCCAATGAGCAGTTCTTC. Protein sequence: CASSTPGGANEQFF.

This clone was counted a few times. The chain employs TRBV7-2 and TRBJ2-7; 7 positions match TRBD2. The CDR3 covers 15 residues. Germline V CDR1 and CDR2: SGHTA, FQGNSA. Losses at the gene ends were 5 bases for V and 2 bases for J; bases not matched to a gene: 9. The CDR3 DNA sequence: TGTGCCAGCAGCCCCCCTCGGGGAGGGACCTACGAGCAGTACTTC. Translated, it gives CASSPPRGGTYEQYF.

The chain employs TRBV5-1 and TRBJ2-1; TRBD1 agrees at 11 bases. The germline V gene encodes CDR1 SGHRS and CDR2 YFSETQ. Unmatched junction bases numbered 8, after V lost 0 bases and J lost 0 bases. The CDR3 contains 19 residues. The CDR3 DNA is TGCGCCAGCAGCTTGGGCGGGACAGGGGGGTTTAGCTCCTACAATGAGCAGTTCTTC. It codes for CASSLGGTGGFSSYNEQFF. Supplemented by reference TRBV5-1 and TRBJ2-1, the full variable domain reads KAGVTQTPRYLIKTRGQQVTLSCSPISGHRSVSWYQQTPGQGLQFLFEYFSETQRNKGNFPGRFSGRQFSNSRSEMNVSTLELGDSALYLCASSLGGTGGFSSYNEQFFGPGTRLTVL.

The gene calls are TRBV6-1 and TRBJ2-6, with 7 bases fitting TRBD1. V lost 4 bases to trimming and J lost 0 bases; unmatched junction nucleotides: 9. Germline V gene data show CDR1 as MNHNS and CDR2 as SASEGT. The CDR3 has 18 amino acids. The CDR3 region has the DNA TGTGCCAGCAGTGTAACAGGGGTGCTTGTCTCTGGGGCCAACGTCCTGACTTTC. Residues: CASSVTGVLVSGANVLTF.

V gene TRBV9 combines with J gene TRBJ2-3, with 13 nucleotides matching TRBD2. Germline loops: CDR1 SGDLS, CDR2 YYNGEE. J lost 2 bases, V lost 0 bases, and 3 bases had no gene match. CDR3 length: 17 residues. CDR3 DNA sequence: TGTGCCAGCAGCGTAGGTGGACTAGCGGGGGCCACAGATACGCAGTATTTT. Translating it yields CASSVGGLAGATDTQYF. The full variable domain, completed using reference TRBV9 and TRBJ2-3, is DSGVTQTPKHLITATGQRVTLRCSPRSGDLSVYWYQQSLDQGLQFLIQYYNGEERAKGNILERFSAQQFPDLHSELNLSSLELGDSALYFCASSVGGLAGATDTQYFGPGTRLTVL.

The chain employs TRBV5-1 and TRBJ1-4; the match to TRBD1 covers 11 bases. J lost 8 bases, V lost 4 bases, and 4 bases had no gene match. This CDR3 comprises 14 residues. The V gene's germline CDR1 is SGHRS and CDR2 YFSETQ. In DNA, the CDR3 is TGCGCCAGCAGCCCCGGGACAGGGGGAGAAAAACTGTTTTTT. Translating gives CASSPGTGGEKLFF.

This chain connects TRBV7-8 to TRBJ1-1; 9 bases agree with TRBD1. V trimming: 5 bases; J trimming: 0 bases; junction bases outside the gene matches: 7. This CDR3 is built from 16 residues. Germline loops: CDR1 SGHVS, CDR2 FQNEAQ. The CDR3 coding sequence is TGTGCCAGCAGCCCCCGGACAGGGGCCTTGAACACTGAAGCTTTCTTT. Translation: CASSPRTGALNTEAFF.

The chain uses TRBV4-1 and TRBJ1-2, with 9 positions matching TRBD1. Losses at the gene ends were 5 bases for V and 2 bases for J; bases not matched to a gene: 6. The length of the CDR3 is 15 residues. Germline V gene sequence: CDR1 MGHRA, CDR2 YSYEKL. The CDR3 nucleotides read TGCGCCAGCAGCACCAACAGGGGGCCGAACTATGGCTACACCTTC. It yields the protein CASSTNRGPNYGYTF.

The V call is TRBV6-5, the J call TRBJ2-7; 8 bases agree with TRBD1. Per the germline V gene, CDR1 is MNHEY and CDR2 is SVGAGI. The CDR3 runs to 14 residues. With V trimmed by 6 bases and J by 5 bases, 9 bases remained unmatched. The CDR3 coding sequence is TGTGCCAGCAGCTACAGGGGGTCAGGGAACGAGCAGTACTTC. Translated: CASSYRGSGNEQYF.

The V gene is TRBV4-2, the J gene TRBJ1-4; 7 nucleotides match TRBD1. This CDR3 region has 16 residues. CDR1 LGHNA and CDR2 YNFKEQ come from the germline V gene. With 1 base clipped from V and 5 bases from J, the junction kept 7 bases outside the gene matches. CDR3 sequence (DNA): TGTGCCAGCAGCCAAGCATCACAGGGGACAAATGAAAAACTGTTTTTT. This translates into CASSQASQGTNEKLFF.

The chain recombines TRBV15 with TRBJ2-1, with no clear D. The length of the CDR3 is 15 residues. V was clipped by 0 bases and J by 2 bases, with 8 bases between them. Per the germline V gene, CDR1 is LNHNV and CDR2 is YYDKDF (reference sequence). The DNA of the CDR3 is TGTGCCACCAGCAGAGATCTAGGAACCTACAATGAGCAGTTCTTC. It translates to CATSRDLGTYNEQFF.

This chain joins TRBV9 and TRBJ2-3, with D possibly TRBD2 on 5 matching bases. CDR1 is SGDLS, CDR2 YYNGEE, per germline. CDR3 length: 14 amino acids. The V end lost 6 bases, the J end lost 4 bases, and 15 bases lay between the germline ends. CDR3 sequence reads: CASTEGARADTQYF. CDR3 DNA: TGTGCCAGCACCGAGGGAGCCCGCGCAGATACGCAGTATTTT.

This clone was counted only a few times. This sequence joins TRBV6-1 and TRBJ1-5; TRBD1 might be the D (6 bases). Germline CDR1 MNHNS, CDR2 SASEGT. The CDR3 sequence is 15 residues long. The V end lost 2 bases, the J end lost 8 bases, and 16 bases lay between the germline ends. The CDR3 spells CASSENPEGVEPQHF. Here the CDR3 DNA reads TGTGCCAGCAGTGAAAACCCCGAGGGGGTAGAGCCCCAGCATTTT.

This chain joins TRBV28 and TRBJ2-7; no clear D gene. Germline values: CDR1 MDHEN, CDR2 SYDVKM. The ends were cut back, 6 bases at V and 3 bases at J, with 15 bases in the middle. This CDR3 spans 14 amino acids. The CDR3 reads CASSPLEAVYEQYF. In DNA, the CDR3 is TGTGCCAGCAGCCCCCTTGAGGCGGTCTACGAGCAGTACTTC.

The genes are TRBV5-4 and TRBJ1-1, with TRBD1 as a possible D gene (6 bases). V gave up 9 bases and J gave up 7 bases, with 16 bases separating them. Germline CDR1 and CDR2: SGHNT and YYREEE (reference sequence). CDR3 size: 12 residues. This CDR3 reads CATRQLDSEAFF. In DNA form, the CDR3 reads TGTGCCACCCGCCAATTGGACAGTGAAGCTTTCTTT.

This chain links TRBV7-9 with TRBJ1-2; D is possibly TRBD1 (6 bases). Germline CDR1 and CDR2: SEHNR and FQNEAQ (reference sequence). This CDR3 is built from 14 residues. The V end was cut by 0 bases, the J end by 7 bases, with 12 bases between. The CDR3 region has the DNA TGTGCCAGCAGCTTAGCAGGGGGGGACGGTGGCTACACCTTC. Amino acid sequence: CASSLAGGDGGYTF.

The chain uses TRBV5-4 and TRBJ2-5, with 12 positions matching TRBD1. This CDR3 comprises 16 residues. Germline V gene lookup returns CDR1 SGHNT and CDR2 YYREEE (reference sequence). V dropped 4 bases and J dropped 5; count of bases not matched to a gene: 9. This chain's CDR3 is CASSQGTGGGTETQYF. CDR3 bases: TGTGCCAGCAGCCAAGGGACAGGGGGCGGTACGGAGACCCAGTACTTC.

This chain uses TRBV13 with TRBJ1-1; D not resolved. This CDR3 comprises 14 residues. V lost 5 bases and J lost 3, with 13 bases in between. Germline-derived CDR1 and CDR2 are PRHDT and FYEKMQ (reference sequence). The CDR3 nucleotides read TGTGCCAGCAGCCTCCGGTCCGTTTACACTGAAGCTTTCTTT. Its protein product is CASSLRSVYTEAFF.

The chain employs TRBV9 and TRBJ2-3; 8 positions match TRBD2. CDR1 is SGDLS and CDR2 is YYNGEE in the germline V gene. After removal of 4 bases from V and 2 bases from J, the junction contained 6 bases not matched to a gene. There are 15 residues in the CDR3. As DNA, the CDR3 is TGTGCCAGCAGCCGAGCGGGAGAGGCCACAGATACGCAGTATTTT. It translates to CASSRAGEATDTQYF.

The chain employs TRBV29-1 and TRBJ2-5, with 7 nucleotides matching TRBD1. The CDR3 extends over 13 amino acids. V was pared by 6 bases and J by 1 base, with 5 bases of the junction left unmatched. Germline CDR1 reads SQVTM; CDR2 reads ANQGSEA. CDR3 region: CSVTQGFQETQYF. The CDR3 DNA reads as TGCAGCGTGACACAGGGGTTCCAAGAGACCCAGTACTTC.

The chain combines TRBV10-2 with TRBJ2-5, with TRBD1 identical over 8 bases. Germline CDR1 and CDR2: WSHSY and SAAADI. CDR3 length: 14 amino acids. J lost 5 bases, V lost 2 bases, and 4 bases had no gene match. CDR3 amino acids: CASSEPGGGETQYF. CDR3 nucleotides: TGCGCCAGCAGTGAGCCAGGGGGCGGCGAGACCCAGTACTTC.

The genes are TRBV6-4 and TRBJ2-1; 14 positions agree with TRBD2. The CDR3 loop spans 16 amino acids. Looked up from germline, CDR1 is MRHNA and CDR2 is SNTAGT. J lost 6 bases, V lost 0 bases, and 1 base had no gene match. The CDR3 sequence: CASSDSTSGGANEQFF. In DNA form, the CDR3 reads TGTGCCAGCAGTGACTCGACTAGCGGGGGGGCCAATGAGCAGTTCTTC.

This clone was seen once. As DNA, the CDR3 is TGCAGCGACCAGGGGGCGCTGGATGAGCAGTTCTTC. This gives the protein CSDQGALDEQFF. J is TRBJ2-1 and V is TRBV29-1; TRBD1 matches 8 bases. The CDR3 runs 12 residues. V trimming: 7 bases; J trimming: 8 bases; junction bases outside the gene matches: 7. Germline CDR1 and CDR2: SQVTM and ANQGSEA.

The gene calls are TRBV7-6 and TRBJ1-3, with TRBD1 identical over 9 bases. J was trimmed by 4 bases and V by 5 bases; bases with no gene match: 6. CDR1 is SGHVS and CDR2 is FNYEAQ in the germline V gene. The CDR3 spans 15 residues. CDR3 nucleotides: TGTGCCAGCAGCCCTCGGACAGGGGAAGGAAACACCATATATTTT. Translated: CASSPRTGEGNTIYF.

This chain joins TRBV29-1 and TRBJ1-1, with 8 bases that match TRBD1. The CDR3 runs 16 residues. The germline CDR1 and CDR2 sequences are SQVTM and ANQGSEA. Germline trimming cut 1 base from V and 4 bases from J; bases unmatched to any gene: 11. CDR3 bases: TGCAGCGTTGAAGTTCACGCAGGGGGCGCGGGCACTGAAGCTTTCTTT. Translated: CSVEVHAGGAGTEAFF.

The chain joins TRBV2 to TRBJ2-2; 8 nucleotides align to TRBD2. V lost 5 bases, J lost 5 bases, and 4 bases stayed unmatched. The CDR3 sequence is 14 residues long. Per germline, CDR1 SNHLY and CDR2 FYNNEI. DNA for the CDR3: TGTGCCAGCAGTAAGCGGGAGTGGACCGGGGAGCTGTTTTTT. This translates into CASSKREWTGELFF.